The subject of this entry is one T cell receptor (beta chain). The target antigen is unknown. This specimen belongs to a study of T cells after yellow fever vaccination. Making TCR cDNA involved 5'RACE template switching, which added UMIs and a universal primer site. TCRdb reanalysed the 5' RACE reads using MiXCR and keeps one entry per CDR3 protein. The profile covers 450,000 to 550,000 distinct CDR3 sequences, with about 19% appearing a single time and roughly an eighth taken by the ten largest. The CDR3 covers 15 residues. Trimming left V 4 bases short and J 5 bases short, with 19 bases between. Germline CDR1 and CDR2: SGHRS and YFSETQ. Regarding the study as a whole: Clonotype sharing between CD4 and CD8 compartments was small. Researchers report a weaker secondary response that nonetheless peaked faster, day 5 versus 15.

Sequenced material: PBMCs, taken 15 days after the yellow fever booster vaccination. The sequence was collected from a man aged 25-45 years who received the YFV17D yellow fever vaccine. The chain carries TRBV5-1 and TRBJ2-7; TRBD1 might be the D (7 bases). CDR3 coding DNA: TGCGCCAGCAGCCGAGGAGGGGGCGCGGGTCACGAGCAGTACTTC. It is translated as CASSRGGGAGHEQYF. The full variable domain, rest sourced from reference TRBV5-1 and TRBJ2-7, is KAGVTQTPRYLIKTRGQQVTLSCSPISGHRSVSWYQQTPGQGLQFLFEYFSETQRNKGNFPGRFSGRQFSNSRSEMNVSTLELGDSALYLCASSRGGGAGHEQYFGPGTRLTVT.